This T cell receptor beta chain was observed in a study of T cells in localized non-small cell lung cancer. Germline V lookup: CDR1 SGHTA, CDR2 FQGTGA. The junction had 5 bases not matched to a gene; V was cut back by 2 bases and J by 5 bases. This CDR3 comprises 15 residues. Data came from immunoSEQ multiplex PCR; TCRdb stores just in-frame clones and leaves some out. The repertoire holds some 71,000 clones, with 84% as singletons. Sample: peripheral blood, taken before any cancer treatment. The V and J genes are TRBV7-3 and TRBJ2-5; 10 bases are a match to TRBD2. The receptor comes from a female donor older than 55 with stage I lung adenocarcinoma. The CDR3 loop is CASSLSSGGRETQYF. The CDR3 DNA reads TGTGCCAGCAGCTTATCTAGCGGGGGACGGGAGACCCAGTACTTC.